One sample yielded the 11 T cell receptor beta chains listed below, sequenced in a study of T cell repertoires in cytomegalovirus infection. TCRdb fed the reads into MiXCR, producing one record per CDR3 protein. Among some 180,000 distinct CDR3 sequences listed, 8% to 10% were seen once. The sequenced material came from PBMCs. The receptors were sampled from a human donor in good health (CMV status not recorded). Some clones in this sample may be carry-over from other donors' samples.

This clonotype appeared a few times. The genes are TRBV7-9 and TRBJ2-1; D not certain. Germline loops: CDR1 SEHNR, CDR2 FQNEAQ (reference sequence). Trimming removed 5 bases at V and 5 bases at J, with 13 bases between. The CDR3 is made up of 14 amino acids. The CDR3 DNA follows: TGTGCCAGCAGCCCCGGCGATCCTAACAATGAGCAGTTCTTC. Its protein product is CASSPGDPNNEQFF. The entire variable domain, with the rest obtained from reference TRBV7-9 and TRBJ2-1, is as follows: DTGVSQNPRHKITKRGQNVTFRCDPISEHNRLYWYRQTLGQGPEFLTYFQNEAQLEKSRLLSDRFSAERPKGSFSTLEIQRTEQGDSAMYLCASSPGDPNNEQFFGPGTRLTVL.

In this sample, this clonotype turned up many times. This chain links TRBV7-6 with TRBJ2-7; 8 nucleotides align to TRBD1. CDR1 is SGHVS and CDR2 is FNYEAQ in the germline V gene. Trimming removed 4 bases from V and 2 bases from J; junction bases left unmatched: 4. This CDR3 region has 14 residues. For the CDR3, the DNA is TGTGCCAGCAGCTACCGGGACAGGCCCTACGAGCAGTACTTC. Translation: CASSYRDRPYEQYF.

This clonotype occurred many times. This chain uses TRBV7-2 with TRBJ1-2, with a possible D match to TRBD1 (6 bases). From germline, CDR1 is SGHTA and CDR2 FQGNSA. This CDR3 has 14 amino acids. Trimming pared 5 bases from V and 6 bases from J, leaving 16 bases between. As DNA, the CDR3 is TGTGCCAGCAGCCACCCACAGGGATTCAATGGCTACACCTTC. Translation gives CASSHPQGFNGYTF.

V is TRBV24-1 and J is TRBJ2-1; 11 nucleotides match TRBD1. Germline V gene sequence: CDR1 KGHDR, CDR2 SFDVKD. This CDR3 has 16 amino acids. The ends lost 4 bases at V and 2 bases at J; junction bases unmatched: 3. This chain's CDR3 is CATSDGTGGAYNEQFF. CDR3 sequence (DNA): TGTGCCACCAGTGACGGGACAGGGGGGGCCTACAATGAGCAGTTCTTC.

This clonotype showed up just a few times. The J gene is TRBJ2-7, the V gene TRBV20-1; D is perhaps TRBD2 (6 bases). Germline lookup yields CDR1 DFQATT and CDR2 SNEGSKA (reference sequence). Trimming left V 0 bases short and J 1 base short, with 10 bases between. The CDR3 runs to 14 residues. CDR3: CSARDMGGSYEQYF. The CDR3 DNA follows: TGCAGTGCTAGAGACATGGGAGGATCCTACGAGCAGTACTTC.

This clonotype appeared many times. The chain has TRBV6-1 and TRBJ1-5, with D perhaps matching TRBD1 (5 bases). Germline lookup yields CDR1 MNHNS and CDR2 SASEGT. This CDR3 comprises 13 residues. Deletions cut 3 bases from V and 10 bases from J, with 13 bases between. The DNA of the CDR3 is TGTGCCAGCAGTGATGGGACGGAGGGCCCCCAGCATTTT. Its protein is CASSDGTEGPQHF.

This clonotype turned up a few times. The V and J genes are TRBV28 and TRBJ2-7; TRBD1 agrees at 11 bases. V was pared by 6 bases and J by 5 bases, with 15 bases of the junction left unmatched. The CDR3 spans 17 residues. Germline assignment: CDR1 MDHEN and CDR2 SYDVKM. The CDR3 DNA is TGTGCCAGCAGAACCTTGTCCCGCGGACAGGGGGCCGACGAGCAGTACTTC. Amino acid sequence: CASRTLSRGQGADEQYF.

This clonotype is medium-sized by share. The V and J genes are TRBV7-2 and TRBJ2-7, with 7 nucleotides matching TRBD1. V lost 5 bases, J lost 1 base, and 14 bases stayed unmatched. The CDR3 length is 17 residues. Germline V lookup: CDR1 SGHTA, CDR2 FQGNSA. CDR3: CASSKGATGQSSYEQYF. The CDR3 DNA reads TGTGCCAGCAGCAAAGGGGCGACAGGGCAGTCATCCTACGAGCAGTACTTC.

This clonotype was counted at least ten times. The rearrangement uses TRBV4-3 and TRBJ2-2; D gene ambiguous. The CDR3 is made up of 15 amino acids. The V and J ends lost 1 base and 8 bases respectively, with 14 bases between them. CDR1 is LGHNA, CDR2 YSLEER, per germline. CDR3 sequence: CASSQAWARPGELFF. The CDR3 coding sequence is TGCGCCAGCAGCCAAGCTTGGGCACGCCCGGGGGAGCTGTTTTTT.

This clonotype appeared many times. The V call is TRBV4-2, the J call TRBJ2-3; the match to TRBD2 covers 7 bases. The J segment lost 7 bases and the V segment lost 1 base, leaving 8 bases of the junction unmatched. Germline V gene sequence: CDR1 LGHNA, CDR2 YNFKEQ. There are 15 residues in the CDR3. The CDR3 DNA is TGTGCCAGCAGCCAAGGGGAAGCGGGACTGAATACGCAGTATTTT. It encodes CASSQGEAGLNTQYF.

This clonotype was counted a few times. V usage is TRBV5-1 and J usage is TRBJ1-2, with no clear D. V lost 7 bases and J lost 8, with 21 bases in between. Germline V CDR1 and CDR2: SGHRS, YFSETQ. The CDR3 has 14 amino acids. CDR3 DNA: TGCGCCAGCGACGTCGCAGCGGATGAGAAAGGCTACACCTTC. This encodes CASDVAADEKGYTF.